This TCR beta chain was sequenced in a study of T cell repertoires in cytomegalovirus infection. MiXCR, applied by TCRdb to the reads, yields one record per CDR3 protein. The sample shows some 700,000 distinct CDR3 sequences, roughly 36% of them seen only once. A word on this clonotype: Its antigen is unknown.

Findings and caveats of the study: In two of eight donors, the top clonotype was HLA-C-restricted CMV-specific. Carriage of CMV together with the relevant HLA was identifiable through cumulative public TCR beta family frequency.

Per the germline V gene, CDR1 is LGHDT and CDR2 is YNNKEL (reference sequence). V shed 5 bases and J 5 bases; nucleotides not matched to a gene: 7. CDR3 length equals 15 residues. The chain links TRBV3-1 to TRBJ1-1; 11 positions agree with TRBD1. Sequencing used PBMCs. The clonotype was recovered from a human donor in good health (CMV status not recorded). Some clones in this sample may be carry-over from other donors' samples. CDR3 DNA: TGTGCCAGCAGCGAATCCGGGACAGGGGGGACTGAAGCTTTCTTT. Amino acids: CASSESGTGGTEAFF.